The 32 T cell receptor beta chains reported below all come from one sample, sequenced in a study of shared clonotypes between healthy human individuals. Assay: immunoSEQ multiplex PCR; the TCRdb copy retains only in-frame clones and omits some. Of some 580,000 clones in the sample, about 96% were seen once. Sequenced sample: naive CD4+ T cells sorted from blood. The subset: CD45RA+ positively selected. These receptors were collected from a woman aged 25 to 39 in good health.

The chain is built from TRBV2 and TRBJ1-1; 7 bases fit TRBD1. The CDR3 is 15 amino acids. Germline trimming cut 0 bases from V and 4 bases from J; bases unmatched to any gene: 5. CDR1 is SNHLY and CDR2 is FYNNEI in the germline V gene. The CDR3 DNA is TGTGCCAGCAGTGAAGCGGGGGCAGGGGGCACTGAAGCTTTCTTT. Translated: CASSEAGAGGTEAFF.

The V call is TRBV30, the J call TRBJ1-2; 12 bases line up with TRBD1. This CDR3 region has 14 residues. The V gene end was trimmed by 7 bases and the J gene end by 6 bases; junction bases not matched to a gene: 9. Germline-derived CDR1 and CDR2 are GTSNPN and SVGIG (reference sequence). This chain's CDR3 is CAFTGTGGGNGYTF. The CDR3 coding sequence is TGTGCCTTTACCGGGACAGGGGGCGGGAATGGCTACACCTTC.

The V and J genes are TRBV4-2 and TRBJ1-2, with TRBD1 matching over 10 bases. This CDR3 is built from 17 residues. Looked up from germline, CDR1 is LGHNA and CDR2 is YNFKEQ. J gave up 8 bases and V 0 bases, and 12 bases lay outside the gene matches. The CDR3: CASSQDIGQGDGAGYTF. The CDR3 DNA reads as TGTGCCAGCAGCCAAGATATAGGACAGGGGGATGGGGCAGGCTACACCTTC.

The genes are TRBV6-1 and TRBJ2-1, with 8 bases fitting TRBD2. CDR3 length equals 15 residues. V dropped 2 bases and J dropped 10; count of bases not matched to a gene: 10. Germline CDR1 and CDR2: MNHNS and SASEGT. CDR3 nucleotide sequence: TGTGCCAGCAGTGAACCGGGACTAGGGGTTCAGGAGCAGTTCTTC. Translating gives CASSEPGLGVQEQFF.

The rearrangement links TRBV11-2 to TRBJ2-3; D could derive from TRBD1 or TRBD2 (5 bases each). The V and J ends lost 3 bases and 3 bases respectively, with 19 bases between them. CDR1 is SGHAT and CDR2 is FQNNGV in the germline V gene. The CDR3 contains 17 residues. In DNA, the CDR3 is TGTGCCAGCAGCTTGCCCGGGGCGCTTGACTATACAGATACGCAGTATTTT. Its protein is CASSLPGALDYTDTQYF.

The rearrangement uses TRBV4-2 and TRBJ2-3; D ambiguous. The V gene's germline CDR1 is LGHNA and CDR2 YNFKEQ. V lost 3 bases, J lost 5 bases, and 9 bases lay in between. This CDR3 has 13 residues. CDR3 loop: CASSQELEDTQYF. The CDR3 DNA sequence: TGTGCCAGCAGCCAGGAATTGGAAGATACGCAGTATTTT.

The chain links TRBV28 to TRBJ1-2; D is possibly TRBD1 (5 bases). V lost 10 bases, J lost 0 bases, and 9 bases lay in between. Germline loops: CDR1 MDHEN, CDR2 SYDVKM. This CDR3 comprises 12 residues. CDR3 sequence: CATQGTNYGYTF. The CDR3 DNA reads TGTGCCACTCAGGGAACTAACTATGGCTACACCTTC.

J is TRBJ2-1 and V is TRBV2; 8 bases are a match to TRBD2. Germline V gene data show CDR1 as SNHLY and CDR2 as FYNNEI. The CDR3 sequence is 13 residues long. With 7 bases clipped from V and 7 bases from J, the junction kept 6 bases outside the gene matches. The CDR3 reads CASIGGRFNEQFF. CDR3 bases: TGTGCCAGCATTGGCGGGAGGTTTAATGAGCAGTTCTTC.

The CDR3 region is CASRVAGEFWQFF. As DNA, the CDR3 is TGTGCCAGCAGAGTAGCGGGAGAGTTTTGGCAGTTCTTC. The chain joins TRBV28 to TRBJ2-1, with 9 nucleotides matching TRBD2. The CDR3 spans 13 residues. The germline gives CDR1 MDHEN, CDR2 SYDVKM. V lost 6 bases, J lost 12 bases, and 9 bases stayed unmatched.

The genes are TRBV18 and TRBJ1-1, with TRBD1 matching over 7 bases. The CDR3 consists of 15 residues. From germline, CDR1 is KGHSH and CDR2 LQKENI. V lost 4 bases and J lost 2; bases outside the gene matches: 7. The CDR3 bases are TGTGCCAGCTCACTGATCCGGGACAGTAACACTGAAGCTTTCTTT. Translating it yields CASSLIRDSNTEAFF.

V usage is TRBV7-9 and J usage is TRBJ2-7; perhaps D is TRBD1 or TRBD2 (5 bases each). Per germline, CDR1 SEHNR and CDR2 FQNEAQ (reference sequence). The V end lost 7 bases, the J end lost 2 bases, and 24 bases lay between the germline ends. This CDR3 contains 17 residues. This CDR3 reads CASNSYTGTGIPYEQYF. DNA for the CDR3: TGTGCCAGCAACAGCTATACGGGGACGGGAATTCCCTACGAGCAGTACTTC.

Here the CDR3 reads CATSPRPGAVYSNQPQHF. In DNA form, the CDR3 reads TGTGCCACCAGTCCTAGGCCGGGTGCGGTTTATAGCAATCAGCCCCAGCATTTT. V is TRBV15 and J is TRBJ1-5; D is unclear. Looked up from germline, CDR1 is LNHNV and CDR2 is YYDKDF (reference sequence). The ends were cut back, 6 bases at V and 0 bases at J, with 21 bases in the middle. This CDR3 spans 18 amino acids.

The V gene is TRBV19, the J gene TRBJ2-2, with D perhaps TRBD1 (5 bases). CDR1 is LNHDA and CDR2 is SQIVND in the germline V gene (reference sequence). Trimming took 3 bases from V and 3 from J, leaving 11 bases between them. The CDR3 runs to 15 residues. The CDR3 DNA sequence: TGTGCCAGTAGTATTTACAGGACCTACACCGGGGAGCTGTTTTTT. Encoded protein: CASSIYRTYTGELFF.

J is TRBJ2-5 and V is TRBV20-1; D uncertain. Germline V gene data show CDR1 as DFQATT and CDR2 as SNEGSKA (reference sequence). This CDR3 has 11 residues. V gave up 7 bases and J gave up 0 bases, with 6 bases separating them. CDR3 sequence (DNA): TGCAGTGTTCAGTACCAAGAGACCCAGTACTTC. This gives the protein CSVQYQETQYF.

For this clone: One end of the junction does not line up with germline, which may come from a read error. The CDR3 region has the DNA TGTGCCAGCACCATAAGCTCAGGGGCCTCCAACGAGCAGTACTTC. Translated: CASTISSGASNEQYF. The chain recombines TRBV6-6 with TRBJ2-7, with D tentatively TRBD1 (6 bases). The CDR3 has 15 amino acids. Germline CDR1 MNHNY, CDR2 SVGAGI (reference sequence).

This chain connects TRBV28 to TRBJ1-1; D perhaps matches TRBD1 (6 bases). The V end lost 5 bases, the J end lost 4 bases, and 17 bases lay between the germline ends. The CDR3 totals 15 residues. Germline V gene sequence: CDR1 MDHEN, CDR2 SYDVKM. Written as DNA, the CDR3 is TGTGCCAGCAGTCCCCACAGGGAGGGTGGCACTGAAGCTTTCTTT. Its protein is CASSPHREGGTEAFF.

The V and J genes are TRBV5-6 and TRBJ1-5; D is unclear. Trimming stripped 4 bases from V and 4 bases from J, with 12 bases between. This CDR3 has 14 residues. Looked up from germline, CDR1 is SGHDT and CDR2 is YYEEEE. The CDR3 sequence: CASSLGSRNQPQHF. The CDR3, as DNA: TGTGCCAGCAGCCTGGGGTCACGGAATCAGCCCCAGCATTTT.

The chain joins TRBV19 to TRBJ2-7; 15 bases map to TRBD2. This CDR3 has 18 amino acids. Germline V gene data show CDR1 as LNHDA and CDR2 as SQIVND (reference sequence). V lost 5 bases and J lost 4; bases outside the gene matches: 12. Here the CDR3 reads CASSRFDTGLAGGYEQYF. The CDR3 bases are TGTGCCAGTAGTCGCTTTGACACTGGACTAGCGGGAGGGTACGAGCAGTACTTC.

V usage is TRBV5-5 and J usage is TRBJ2-3; tentative D call: TRBD2 (6 bases). The CDR3 covers 17 residues. V was cut by 1 base and J by 0 bases, with 15 bases left in between. The germline gives CDR1 SGHKS, CDR2 YYEKEE (reference sequence). CDR3 sequence reads: CASSLLTRSDSTDTQYF. CDR3 DNA sequence: TGTGCCAGCAGCTTGTTGACTAGATCCGATAGCACAGATACGCAGTATTTT.

This clone has only one observation. The chain is built from TRBV7-9 and TRBJ1-4; TRBD1 matches at 7 bases. CDR3 length: 16 amino acids. The V gene end was trimmed by 5 bases and the J gene end by 8 bases; junction bases not matched to a gene: 14. The germline V gene encodes CDR1 SEHNR and CDR2 FQNEAQ (reference sequence). The CDR3 DNA reads TGTGCCAGCAGCCGAACCCAAGGGGGCGCGGCGGAAAAACTGTTTTTT. It codes for CASSRTQGGAAEKLFF.

J is TRBJ1-5 and V is TRBV2, with TRBD1 identical over 7 bases. From germline, CDR1 is SNHLY and CDR2 FYNNEI. V gave up 8 bases and J gave up 1 base; unmatched junction bases: 8. CDR3 length equals 15 residues. The CDR3 reads CASSRGRGSNQPQHF. Here the CDR3 DNA reads TGTGCCAGCTCGAGAGGCAGGGGGAGCAATCAGCCCCAGCATTTT.

The chain joins TRBV6-5 to TRBJ2-3; TRBD1 or TRBD2 may be the D gene (6 bases each). The CDR3 has 15 residues. CDR1 MNHEY and CDR2 SVGAGI come from the germline V gene. V lost 6 bases to trimming and J lost 2 bases, with 15 bases between them. CDR3 protein: CASRVDRGHTDTQYF. CDR3 coding DNA: TGTGCCAGCAGAGTTGATCGGGGGCACACAGATACGCAGTATTTT.

V gene TRBV6-1 combines with J gene TRBJ1-4; D call uncertain. Germline CDR1 reads MNHNS; CDR2 reads SASEGT. The CDR3 is 15 amino acids. V gave up 6 bases and J gave up 8 bases, with 19 bases separating them. The CDR3 region is CASSLETVPREKLFF. CDR3 bases: TGTGCCAGCAGCCTGGAGACGGTACCACGGGAAAAACTGTTTTTT.

V gene TRBV18 combines with J gene TRBJ2-1, with 7 bases identical to TRBD2. Looked up from germline, CDR1 is KGHSH and CDR2 is LQKENI. V was clipped by 6 bases and J by 8 bases; unmatched bases: 13. The CDR3 runs 15 residues. In DNA, the CDR3 is TGTGCCAGCTCCCTGCTAGCGGTATTGCGGGATGAGCAGTTCTTC. Translating it yields CASSLLAVLRDEQFF.

V usage is TRBV5-5 and J usage is TRBJ1-4, with a possible D match to TRBD1 (5 bases). The CDR3 is 12 residues long. The V end was cut by 0 bases, the J end by 12 bases, with 9 bases between. Germline CDR1 is SGHKS and CDR2 is YYEKEE (reference sequence). The CDR3 region is CASSLVGGELFF. The CDR3 region has the DNA TGTGCCAGCAGCTTGGTAGGAGGGGAACTGTTTTTT.

The V gene is TRBV4-1, the J gene TRBJ1-4; D call uncertain. Trimming removed 1 base at V and 2 bases at J, with 11 bases between. Looked up from germline, CDR1 is MGHRA and CDR2 is YSYEKL. The CDR3 sequence is 16 residues long. The CDR3 protein is CASSQVGADTNEKLFF. Written as DNA, the CDR3 is TGCGCCAGCAGCCAAGTTGGAGCGGATACTAATGAAAAACTGTTTTTT.

This rearrangement joins TRBV28 to TRBJ1-2; D remains ambiguous. Trimming stripped 3 bases from V and 2 bases from J, with 7 bases between. This CDR3 comprises 13 residues. Germline values: CDR1 MDHEN, CDR2 SYDVKM. The CDR3 reads CASSLQRNYGYTF. The CDR3 region has the DNA TGTGCCAGCAGTTTGCAGAGGAACTATGGCTACACCTTC.

The chain's CDR3 is CASSLDLTGGNTIYF. The CDR3 DNA reads TGTGCCAGCAGCCTCGATCTGACAGGGGGAAACACCATATATTTT. The chain recombines TRBV5-4 with TRBJ1-3, with 7 bases identical to TRBD1. Losses at the gene ends were 4 bases for V and 4 bases for J; bases not matched to a gene: 8. CDR3 length equals 15 residues. Germline V lookup: CDR1 SGHNT, CDR2 YYREEE (reference sequence).

The genes are TRBV23-1 and TRBJ2-7; D unresolved. TRBV23-1 is classed as an ORF, of uncertain function. This CDR3 comprises 14 residues. The V end was cut by 0 bases, the J end by 0 bases, with 6 bases between. CDR3 protein: CASSQSTGSYEQYF. The CDR3 DNA reads as TGCGCCAGCAGTCAATCCACTGGCTCCTACGAGCAGTACTTC.

CDR3 DNA sequence: TGTGCCAGCAGTTTATTACAGGGGAGCAATCAGCCCCAGCATTTT. Translated: CASSLLQGSNQPQHF. The V call is TRBV27, the J call TRBJ1-5; 7 positions agree with TRBD1. The junction had 1 base not matched to a gene; V was cut back by 1 base and J by 1 base. CDR1 and CDR2 (germline): MNHEY, SMNVEV (reference sequence). The CDR3 has 15 amino acids.

The gene calls are TRBV5-5 and TRBJ2-4, with 11 bases matching TRBD1. CDR1 and CDR2 from the germline V gene are SGHKS and YYEKEE (reference sequence). The CDR3 has 14 residues. The trim removed 4 bases at V and 9 bases at J, leaving 6 bases unmatched. The CDR3 region is CASSPRDRGVIQYF. Here the CDR3 DNA reads TGTGCCAGCAGCCCCCGGGACAGGGGGGTCATTCAGTACTTC.

The chain recombines TRBV5-4 with TRBJ1-1; 8 bases map to TRBD1. There are 15 residues in the CDR3. The V gene's germline CDR1 is SGHNT and CDR2 YYREEE (reference sequence). The V gene end was trimmed by 4 bases and the J gene end by 3 bases; junction bases not matched to a gene: 8. Here the CDR3 DNA reads TGTGCCAGCAGCAAGGGACAGGTCACGGACACTGAAGCTTTCTTT. Its protein is CASSKGQVTDTEAFF.